The 25 T cell receptor beta chains below come from one sample, sequenced in a study of graft-versus-host responses after intestinal transplantation. Their target antigens are unknown. Some clones are missing from TCRdb's copy, which holds only in-frame ones; the method was immunoSEQ multiplex PCR. The table lists fewer than 55,000 clones, 85% to 95% of them singletons. Sequenced material: unstimulated CD8+ T cells sorted from spleen or lymph node cells, taken before transplant. Receptor source: a human donor who was the organ donor for an intestinal transplant.

The chain links TRBV5-1 to TRBJ1-1; D possibly corresponds to TRBD1 (6 bases). The V end lost 6 bases, the J end lost 2 bases, and 23 bases lay between the germline ends. This CDR3 region has 17 residues. The germline gives CDR1 SGHRS, CDR2 YFSETQ. The CDR3 is CASTVVGAGHQNTEAFF. The CDR3 region has the DNA TGCGCCAGCACCGTTGTGGGAGCGGGACATCAAAACACTGAAGCTTTCTTT. The variable domain in full, with the rest retrieved from reference TRBV5-1 and TRBJ1-1, is KAGVTQTPRYLIKTRGQQVTLSCSPISGHRSVSWYQQTPGQGLQFLFEYFSETQRNKGNFPGRFSGRQFSNSRSEMNVSTLELGDSALYLCASTVVGAGHQNTEAFFGQGTRLTVV.

V is TRBV7-2 and J is TRBJ2-1; tentative D call: TRBD2 (5 bases). This CDR3 is built from 13 residues. Germline CDR1 and CDR2: SGHTA and FQGNSA. Trimming removed 1 base from V and 11 bases from J, with 12 bases in between. The CDR3 coding sequence is TGTGCCAGCAGCTTAGTTTCCGGGGAGAAGCAGTTCTTC. It specifies CASSLVSGEKQFF.

This clone was counted a single time. The chain has TRBV4-1 and TRBJ2-5, with 9 nucleotides matching TRBD1. The DNA end favors TRBJ2-7, so the J call may be wrong. This CDR3 is 15 amino acids long. CDR1 and CDR2 from the germline V gene are MGHRA and YSYEKL. In nucleotides, the CDR3 is TGCGCCAGCAGCCAAGAGGGGACAGGGAACAACGAGCAGTACTTC. This codes for CASSQEGTGNNEQYF.

The V and J genes are TRBV6-6 and TRBJ2-2, with D unclear. Trimming stripped 8 bases from V and 3 bases from J, with 10 bases between. Per germline, CDR1 MNHNY and CDR2 SVGAGI (reference sequence). The CDR3 is 13 amino acids. The CDR3 nucleotides read TGTGCCAGCTTTGCAGGATACACCGGGGAGCTGTTTTTT. Translated: CASFAGYTGELFF.

This chain joins TRBV30 and TRBJ2-3, with 9 bases aligning to TRBD2. The CDR3 sequence is 15 residues long. V dropped 1 base and J dropped 1; count of bases not matched to a gene: 3. In germline, CDR1 is GTSNPN, CDR2 SVGIG (reference sequence). The CDR3 region is CAWSGSGGGTDTQYF. CDR3 bases: TGTGCCTGGAGTGGTAGCGGGGGTGGCACAGATACGCAGTATTTT.

The rearrangement links TRBV9 to TRBJ1-1, with a weak D call TRBD1 (6 bases). Looked up from germline, CDR1 is SGDLS and CDR2 is YYNGEE. The CDR3 totals 13 residues. With 7 bases removed from V and 2 bases from J, the gap between germline ends came to 12 bases. The CDR3, as DNA: TGTGCCAGCGGGCCAGGGGTAAACACTGAAGCTTTCTTT. Translated: CASGPGVNTEAFF. The full variable domain, in which reference TRBV9 and TRBJ1-1 provide the parts outside the CDR3, is DSGVTQTPKHLITATGQRVTLRCSPRSGDLSVYWYQQSLDQGLQFLIQYYNGEERAKGNILERFSAQQFPDLHSELNLSSLELGDSALYFCASGPGVNTEAFFGQGTRLTVV.

The chain is built from TRBV5-1 and TRBJ2-7, with a possible D match to TRBD1 (5 bases). Trimming stripped 0 bases from V and 5 bases from J, with 9 bases between. From germline, CDR1 is SGHRS and CDR2 YFSETQ. CDR3 length: 13 amino acids. The DNA for the CDR3 is TGCGCCAGCAGCTTGGCCCTAGGGGACGAGCAGTACTTC. Amino acids: CASSLALGDEQYF.

The rearrangement joins TRBV6-1 to TRBJ1-5, with D perhaps matching TRBD1 (5 bases). This CDR3 is 15 amino acids long. The V gene's germline CDR1 is MNHNS and CDR2 SASEGT. V dropped 2 bases and J dropped 3 bases, with 11 bases sitting between them. The CDR3 coding sequence is TGTGCCAGCAGTGAACTGCAGGGCCCCAATCAGCCCCAGCATTTT. This encodes CASSELQGPNQPQHF.

The chain joins TRBV7-6 to TRBJ1-3; D gene unclear. The CDR3 is made up of 15 amino acids. Germline V gene lookup returns CDR1 SGHVS and CDR2 FNYEAQ. Trimming pared 1 base from V and 4 bases from J, leaving 11 bases between. The CDR3 region is CASSLVPDRGNTIYF. The CDR3 DNA sequence: TGTGCCAGCAGCTTAGTCCCGGACCGGGGAAACACCATATATTTT.

V is TRBV6-1 and J is TRBJ1-4, with D maybe TRBD1 (5 bases). This CDR3 spans 15 amino acids. Germline V gene data show CDR1 as MNHNS and CDR2 as SASEGT. Between the trimmed V and J ends, which lost 6 bases and 8 bases, there was a span of 19 bases. The DNA for the CDR3 is TGTGCCAGCAGGGGGGGAGAGGGCGCGGACGAAAAACTGTTTTTT. Translating gives CASRGGEGADEKLFF.

V gene TRBV9 combines with J gene TRBJ1-4; 7 bases fit TRBD1. The CDR3 spans 15 residues. Germline CDR1 is SGDLS and CDR2 is YYNGEE. The junction had 6 bases not matched to a gene; V was cut back by 2 bases and J by 5 bases. The DNA of the CDR3 is TGTGCCAGCAGCGTCTTCGACAGGGACAATGAAAAACTGTTTTTT. It encodes CASSVFDRDNEKLFF.

The chain links TRBV4-1 to TRBJ2-1; no clear D. The CDR3 spans 12 residues. V was clipped by 1 base and J by 7 bases, with 5 bases between them. CDR1 and CDR2 (germline): MGHRA, YSYEKL. The DNA of the CDR3 is TGCGCCAGCAGCCAAGCGGGTAATGAGCAGTTCTTC. Its protein is CASSQAGNEQFF.

This clone was picked up one time. A junction boundary mismatches the germline segment, possibly from a read error. This CDR3 is also generated by other DNA sequences in the sample. The chain uses TRBV6-7 and TRBJ2-6, with D unclear. TRBV6-7 is reported as an ORF; its role is uncertain. CDR3 length: 18 amino acids. In DNA, the CDR3 is TGTGCCAGCAGTCAAAGCAAGCGTTTACAAAGTCGGGCCAACGTCCTGACCTTC. Amino acid sequence: CASSQSKRLQSRANVLTF.

The gene calls are TRBV4-1 and TRBJ2-5; possible D gene TRBD1, 5 bases. Trimming took 1 base from V and 9 from J, leaving 27 bases between them. Germline loops: CDR1 MGHRA, CDR2 YSYEKL. This CDR3 contains 18 residues. This CDR3 reads CASSQVWPRGGPFLAQYF. The CDR3 nucleotides read TGCGCCAGCAGCCAAGTTTGGCCTAGGGGCGGCCCCTTCCTGGCCCAGTACTTC.

Only one count was recorded for this clone. The V call is TRBV7-9, the J call TRBJ2-5; 9 bases match TRBD1. Germline V CDR1 and CDR2: SEHNR, FQNEAQ (reference sequence). J gave up 1 base and V 6 bases, and 9 bases lay outside the gene matches. The CDR3 has 16 residues. CDR3 protein: CASSFTTGGLQETQYF. The CDR3 region has the DNA TGTGCCAGCAGTTTTACCACAGGGGGCCTCCAAGAGACCCAGTACTTC.

The rearrangement links TRBV9 to TRBJ2-4; 8 bases map to TRBD1. Germline CDR1 and CDR2: SGDLS and YYNGEE. V gave up 4 bases and J gave up 0 bases; unmatched junction bases: 3. There are 15 residues in the CDR3. CDR3 DNA: TGTGCCAGCAGCCCAGGGGGCCTAGCCAAAAACATTCAGTACTTC. Protein: CASSPGGLAKNIQYF.

The count of this clone is one. The gene calls are TRBV19 and TRBJ2-1; D may be TRBD2 (5 bases). This CDR3 is 13 amino acids long. From germline, CDR1 is LNHDA and CDR2 SQIVND (reference sequence). Trimming removed 8 bases from V and 9 bases from J, with 17 bases in between. The CDR3 here is CASGPGDGGEQFF. CDR3 sequence (DNA): TGTGCCAGTGGCCCCGGGGATGGAGGTGAGCAGTTCTTC.

This clone came up once. This rearrangement joins TRBV10-2 to TRBJ1-1; tentatively, D is TRBD1 (5 bases). Germline CDR1 WSHSY, CDR2 SAAADI. The V end lost 4 bases, the J end lost 0 bases, and 12 bases lay between the germline ends. CDR3 length equals 15 residues. The CDR3 protein is CASSGPGGMNTEAFF. The CDR3 coding sequence is TGCGCCAGCAGTGGACCGGGGGGGATGAACACTGAAGCTTTCTTT.

This clone is a singleton in its sample. The chain joins TRBV12-5 to TRBJ2-5, with TRBD1 matching over 9 bases. The J call may be incorrect, as the DNA end agrees better with TRBJ2-7. The CDR3 totals 14 residues. Germline V gene data show CDR1 as LGHNT and CDR2 as FRNRAP. The CDR3 sequence is CASGPGQGTYEQYF. The CDR3 DNA reads as TGTGCTAGTGGTCCGGGACAGGGCACCTACGAGCAGTACTTC.

The table lists this clone with a few counts. The chain recombines TRBV2 with TRBJ2-7; D assignment may be TRBD1 or TRBD2 (5 bases each). Germline CDR1 SNHLY, CDR2 FYNNEI. CDR3 size: 14 residues. Deletions cut 4 bases from V and 2 bases from J, with 12 bases between. The DNA for the CDR3 is TGTGCCAGCAGTGTGGTTTGGGGGACCTACGAGCAGTACTTC. Its translation: CASSVVWGTYEQYF.

The chain couples TRBV4-1 to TRBJ1-6; TRBD1 is a possible D gene (5 bases). The CDR3 is 19 amino acids. V was clipped by 2 bases and J by 6 bases, with 23 bases between them. Germline V gene lookup returns CDR1 MGHRA and CDR2 YSYEKL. The CDR3 DNA reads TGCGCCAGCAGCCAATCTGGAGGCGGGGACCATAGTTTTAATTCACCCCTCCACTTT. Protein: CASSQSGGGDHSFNSPLHF.

The chain carries TRBV27 and TRBJ1-1; 9 bases agree with TRBD1. Germline V gene data show CDR1 as MNHEY and CDR2 as SMNVEV (reference sequence). The length of the CDR3 is 13 residues. V was clipped by 3 bases and J by 11 bases; unmatched bases: 7. This chain's CDR3 is CASSLDTGGEAFF. The CDR3, as DNA: TGTGCCAGCAGTTTGGATACAGGGGGCGAGGCTTTCTTT.

The rearrangement uses TRBV6-5 and TRBJ2-5; 8 nucleotides agree with TRBD2. Germline-derived CDR1 and CDR2 are MNHEY and SVGAGI. This CDR3 is built from 16 residues. V gave up 2 bases and J gave up 4 bases; unmatched junction bases: 9. The CDR3 bases are TGTGCCAGCAGTTACATAGTAGCGGGGTTACCAGAGACCCAGTACTTC. Residues: CASSYIVAGLPETQYF.

CDR3 sequence (DNA): TGTGCCAGCAGTCCGATCAGTGGAACCGGGGAGCTGTTTTTT. The encoded protein is CASSPISGTGELFF. The genes are TRBV27 and TRBJ2-2; D gene uncertain. The CDR3 loop spans 14 amino acids. Germline V gives CDR1 MNHEY, CDR2 SMNVEV (reference sequence). V was shortened by 5 bases and J by 5 bases, with 12 bases between the two germline ends.

This clone was seen just once. The rearrangement links TRBV28 to TRBJ1-2, with TRBD1 matching 9 bases. V shed 5 bases and J 4 bases; nucleotides not matched to a gene: 11. This CDR3 region has 16 residues. Germline CDR1 reads MDHEN; CDR2 reads SYDVKM. The CDR3 protein is CASSPEQGALGYGYTF. The CDR3 bases are TGTGCCAGCAGTCCTGAACAGGGGGCGCTCGGCTATGGCTACACCTTC.